Below are 23 T cell receptor beta chains sequenced from a single sample in a study of T cells after yellow fever vaccination. TCRdb itself ran the 5' RACE reads through MiXCR, one entry per CDR3 protein. The sample has around 350,000 distinct CDR3 sequences; around 6.5% are singletons. The sequenced sample was PBMCs, obtained 5 days after the yellow fever booster vaccination. These receptors all stem from a young man who received the YFV17D yellow fever vaccine.

This clonotype has a count of ten or more. The CDR3 sequence: CSAMDILESSGNTIYF. DNA of the CDR3: TGCAGTGCCATGGACATACTGGAATCCTCTGGAAACACCATATATTTT. The chain carries TRBV20-1 and TRBJ1-3; the D gene is possibly TRBD1 (5 bases). The CDR3 contains 16 residues. Germline loops: CDR1 DFQATT, CDR2 SNEGSKA (reference sequence). V was pared by 6 bases and J by 0 bases, with 18 bases between.

This clonotype was detected ten times or more. The V call is TRBV18, the J call TRBJ2-7, with TRBD2 identical over 9 bases. From germline, CDR1 is KGHSH and CDR2 LQKENI. This CDR3 has 14 residues. The V segment lost 0 bases and the J segment 5 bases; nucleotides outside the gene matches: 2. Here the CDR3 DNA reads TGTGCCAGCTCACCACCTAGCGGGAGACACGAGCAGTACTTC. This gives the protein CASSPPSGRHEQYF.

This clonotype has just a few counts. The chain recombines TRBV2 with TRBJ2-7; D remains unclear. The length of the CDR3 is 10 residues. Trimming removed 2 bases from V and 9 bases from J, with 5 bases in between. From germline, CDR1 is SNHLY and CDR2 FYNNEI. The CDR3 DNA follows: TGTGCCAGCAGTGAAACGTGGCAGTACTTC. Amino acids: CASSETWQYF.

This clonotype was observed many times. The chain links TRBV20-1 to TRBJ2-5; 7 nucleotides line up with TRBD2. V was clipped by 1 base and J by 2 bases; unmatched bases: 4. The CDR3 sequence is 14 residues long. Looked up from germline, CDR1 is DFQATT and CDR2 is SNEGSKA (reference sequence). The CDR3 bases are TGCAGTGCTAGAGGACTAGCTGATCAAGAGACCCAGTACTTC. Residues: CSARGLADQETQYF.

Turning to this clonotype: A junction boundary mismatches the germline segment, possibly from a read error. V gene TRBV20-1 combines with J gene TRBJ2-3; 14 nucleotides agree with TRBD2. Germline CDR1 is DFQATT and CDR2 is SNEGSKA (reference sequence). This CDR3 is 16 amino acids long. CDR3 DNA: TGCTGTGCTTCTTCCGGGACTAGCGGGAGAACAGATACGCAGTATTTT. Encoded protein: CCASSGTSGRTDTQYF.

This clonotype was counted many times. The rearrangement joins TRBV7-2 to TRBJ2-1, with a weak D call TRBD2 (6 bases). The CDR3 has 15 residues. V lost 1 base to trimming and J lost 1 base, with 8 bases between them. CDR1 SGHTA and CDR2 FQGNSA come from the germline V gene. The DNA for the CDR3 is TGTGCCAGCAGCTTAGGGCTAGCGTCCTACAATGAGCAGTTCTTC. Translated, it gives CASSLGLASYNEQFF.

The chain employs TRBV5-6 and TRBJ2-5; D ambiguous. Per the germline V gene, CDR1 is SGHDT and CDR2 is YYEEEE. The CDR3 runs 14 residues. Between the trimmed V and J ends, which lost 2 bases and 5 bases, there was a span of 13 bases. The CDR3 coding sequence is TGTGCCAGCAGCTTTGAGGCTGATGAGGAGACCCAGTACTTC. This translates into CASSFEADEETQYF.

The table lists this clonotype with many counts. The chain joins TRBV20-1 to TRBJ2-5; 10 bases map to TRBD2. Trimming at V came to 6 bases and at J to 5 bases, leaving 12 bases not matched to a gene. The CDR3 spans 15 residues. Per germline, CDR1 DFQATT and CDR2 SNEGSKA (reference sequence). Here the CDR3 DNA reads TGCAGTGCCCGAGACGAAGCGGGAGGGTTGGAGACCCAGTACTTC. Translation gives CSARDEAGGLETQYF.

A few counts support this clonotype. The chain carries TRBV11-2 and TRBJ2-7; 14 bases are shared with TRBD2. CDR1 and CDR2 (germline): SGHAT, FQNNGV. CDR3 length: 18 amino acids. V lost 4 bases and J lost 3; bases outside the gene matches: 11. CDR3 in amino acids: CASSYGTSGRRLGYEQYF. The CDR3 DNA reads as TGTGCCAGCAGCTATGGGACTAGCGGGAGACGCTTGGGCTACGAGCAGTACTTC.

With respect to this clonotype: A read error may be the cause here, since a much bigger clone is one base away. The rearrangement links TRBV10-2 to TRBJ2-1; D might be TRBD1 or TRBD2, each matching 6 bases. The germline CDR1 and CDR2 sequences are WSHSY and SAAADI. This CDR3 spans 17 amino acids. CDR3 protein: CASSESTQGSGANDQFF. CDR3 nucleotide sequence: TGCGCCAGCAGTGAGTCGACCCAGGGCTCGGGGGCGAATGACCAGTTCTTC.

This clonotype was detected a few times. The chain carries TRBV20-1 and TRBJ1-1; D gene ambiguous. This CDR3 has 16 amino acids. Germline V gives CDR1 DFQATT, CDR2 SNEGSKA (reference sequence). Trimming stripped 1 base from V and 2 bases from J, with 17 bases between. In DNA, the CDR3 is TGCAGTGCTAGAGCCGAGGGCCCCAAAGGAAACACTGAAGCTTTCTTT. The encoded protein is CSARAEGPKGNTEAFF.

This clonotype showed up just a few times. V gene TRBV6-1 combines with J gene TRBJ1-2; D is perhaps TRBD1 (6 bases). The CDR3 contains 13 residues. V lost 5 bases, J lost 0 bases, and 7 bases lay in between. Germline V lookup: CDR1 MNHNS, CDR2 SASEGT. This CDR3 reads CASSRQANYGYTF. CDR3 DNA: TGTGCCAGCAGTCGACAGGCTAACTATGGCTACACCTTC.

This chain uses TRBV12-1 with TRBJ2-4; the table's D call of TRBD2 was not tested on the DNA. TRBV12-1 is termed a pseudogene. The CDR3 is made up of 18 amino acids. The chain's CDR3 is CASSWTAGLEIAKNIQYF. CDR3 nucleotide sequence: TGTGCCAGCAGCTGGACAGCGGGACTAGAGATAGCCAAAAACATTCAGTACTTC.

The chain couples TRBV20-1 to TRBJ2-7, with TRBD2 matching over 9 bases. J was trimmed by 4 bases and V by 5 bases; bases with no gene match: 6. Germline V gives CDR1 DFQATT, CDR2 SNEGSKA (reference sequence). This CDR3 has 13 amino acids. Here the CDR3 reads CSASRGGGYEQYF. For the CDR3, the DNA is TGCAGTGCTTCGCGGGGGGGTGGGTACGAGCAGTACTTC.

This clonotype was seen ten or more times. This chain joins TRBV5-6 and TRBJ2-2; TRBD2 matches 7 bases. Germline V gives CDR1 SGHDT, CDR2 YYEEEE. This CDR3 is 17 amino acids long. V was pared by 0 bases and J by 4 bases, with 9 bases of the junction left unmatched. The CDR3 sequence is CASSLEVLAGSTGELFF. The CDR3 DNA is TGTGCCAGCAGCTTGGAGGTGTTAGCGGGCAGCACCGGGGAGCTGTTTTTT. The full variable domain, in which reference TRBV5-6 and TRBJ2-2 provide the parts outside the CDR3, is DAGVTQSPTHLIKTRGQQVTLRCSPKSGHDTVSWYQQALGQGPQFIFQYYEEEERQRGNFPDRFSGHQFPNYSSELNVNALLLGDSALYLCASSLEVLAGSTGELFFGEGSRLTVL.

This clonotype was seen many times. The rearrangement joins TRBV7-9 to TRBJ2-3; D is possibly TRBD2 (6 bases). This CDR3 spans 16 amino acids. CDR1 and CDR2 (germline): SEHNR, FQNEAQ (reference sequence). Trimming cost V 3 bases and J 1 base, with 14 bases left between them. The DNA for the CDR3 is TGTGCCAGCAGCTTGGGAGGATTGCTGGGCACAGATACGCAGTATTTT. Translating gives CASSLGGLLGTDTQYF. Based on the CDR3 plus reference TRBV7-9 and TRBJ2-3, the full variable domain is DTGVSQNPRHKITKRGQNVTFRCDPISEHNRLYWYRQTLGQGPEFLTYFQNEAQLEKSRLLSDRFSAERPKGSFSTLEIQRTEQGDSAMYLCASSLGGLLGTDTQYFGPGTRLTVL.

In its sample, this clonotype was seen many times. The chain carries TRBV3-1 and TRBJ1-6; no reliable D call. The CDR3 runs to 14 residues. The V and J ends lost 6 bases and 6 bases respectively, with 12 bases between them. Germline V gene data show CDR1 as LGHDT and CDR2 as YNNKEL (reference sequence). The CDR3 loop reads CASSDRGSNSPLHF. The CDR3 DNA is TGTGCCAGCAGTGACCGAGGGTCTAATTCACCCCTCCACTTT.

This clonotype was counted a few times. J is TRBJ2-7 and V is TRBV20-1; possible D gene TRBD2, 6 bases. This CDR3 spans 14 amino acids. V was shortened by 3 bases and J by 3 bases, with 15 bases between the two germline ends. Germline assignment: CDR1 DFQATT and CDR2 SNEGSKA (reference sequence). The CDR3 DNA sequence: TGCAGTGCTAGCCCGGGGAGGAGTTTCTACGAGCAGTACTTC. Residues: CSASPGRSFYEQYF.

This clonotype was picked up a small number of times. The J gene is TRBJ1-2, the V gene TRBV7-2; D is ambiguous. This CDR3 spans 13 amino acids. The V end lost 5 bases, the J end lost 4 bases, and 11 bases lay between the germline ends. Germline V lookup: CDR1 SGHTA, CDR2 FQGNSA. The CDR3 bases are TGTGCCAGCAGCCACCCGGGTACCTATGGCTACACCTTC. This encodes CASSHPGTYGYTF.

This clonotype came up many times. This chain links TRBV5-1 with TRBJ1-2, with D possibly matching TRBD1 (6 bases). The CDR3 has 14 residues. Trimming cost V 4 bases and J 7 bases, with 17 bases left between them. Per the germline V gene, CDR1 is SGHRS and CDR2 is YFSETQ. The CDR3 spells CASSLDDRPSGYTF. CDR3 nucleotide sequence: TGCGCCAGCAGCCTAGATGACAGGCCCAGTGGCTACACCTTC.

This clonotype was counted ten times or more. V usage is TRBV3-1 and J usage is TRBJ2-1, with D uncertain. The germline gives CDR1 LGHDT, CDR2 YNNKEL (reference sequence). CDR3 length: 13 amino acids. The V end was cut by 7 bases, the J end by 6 bases, with 13 bases between. The CDR3 DNA is TGTGCCAGCACTCTAGGTTCCCCCAATGAGCAGTTCTTC. Translating gives CASTLGSPNEQFF.

This clonotype showed up just a few times. The CDR3 sequence is CASSLLQGSHRPDTQYF. The DNA of the CDR3 is TGTGCCAGCAGCTTATTACAAGGCTCCCATCGCCCAGATACGCAGTATTTT. The chain couples TRBV7-2 to TRBJ2-3; D not certain. Trimming cost V 2 bases and J 4 bases, with 19 bases left between them. The CDR3 is 17 amino acids. Germline V gene data show CDR1 as SGHTA and CDR2 as FQGNSA.

This clonotype was recorded at least ten times. J is TRBJ2-7 and V is TRBV9; TRBD1 matches 8 bases. V was pared by 4 bases and J by 2 bases, with 8 bases of the junction left unmatched. Germline V gene data show CDR1 as SGDLS and CDR2 as YYNGEE. The CDR3 spans 15 residues. The CDR3 DNA follows: TGTGCCAGCAGCACAAAACCAGGGGGCCCCTACGAGCAGTACTTC. It specifies CASSTKPGGPYEQYF.